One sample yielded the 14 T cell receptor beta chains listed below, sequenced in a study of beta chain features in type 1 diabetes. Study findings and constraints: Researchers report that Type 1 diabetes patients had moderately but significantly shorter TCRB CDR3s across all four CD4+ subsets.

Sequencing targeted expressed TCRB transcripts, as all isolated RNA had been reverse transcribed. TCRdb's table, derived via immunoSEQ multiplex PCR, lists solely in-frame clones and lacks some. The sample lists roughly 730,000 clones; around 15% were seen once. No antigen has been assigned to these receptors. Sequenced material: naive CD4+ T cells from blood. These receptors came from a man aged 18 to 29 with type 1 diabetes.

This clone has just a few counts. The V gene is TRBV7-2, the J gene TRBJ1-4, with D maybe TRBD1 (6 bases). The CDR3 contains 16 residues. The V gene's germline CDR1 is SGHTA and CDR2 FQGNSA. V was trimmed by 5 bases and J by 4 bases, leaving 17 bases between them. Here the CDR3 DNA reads TGTGCCAGCAGCCCCGTTCTTACAGGGCTTAATGAAAAACTGTTTTTT. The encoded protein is CASSPVLTGLNEKLFF.

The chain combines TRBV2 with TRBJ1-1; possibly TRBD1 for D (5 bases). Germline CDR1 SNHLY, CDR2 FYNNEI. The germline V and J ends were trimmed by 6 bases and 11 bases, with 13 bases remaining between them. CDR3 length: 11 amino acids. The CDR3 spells CASRGRDFAFF. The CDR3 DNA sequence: TGTGCCAGCAGAGGTCGGGACTTCGCTTTCTTT.

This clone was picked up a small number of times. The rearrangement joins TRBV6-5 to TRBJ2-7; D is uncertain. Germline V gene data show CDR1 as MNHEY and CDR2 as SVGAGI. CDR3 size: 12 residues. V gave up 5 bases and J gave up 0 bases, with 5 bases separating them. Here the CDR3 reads CASSGFSYEQYF. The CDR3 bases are TGTGCCAGCAGTGGGTTCTCCTACGAGCAGTACTTC.

The CDR3 DNA is TGTGCCAGCAGCTTACTGACTAGCGGGGATACGCAGTATTTT. Its translation: CASSLLTSGDTQYF. The chain employs TRBV5-4 and TRBJ2-3; 10 bases line up with TRBD2. This CDR3 is built from 14 residues. Germline V lookup: CDR1 SGHNT, CDR2 YYREEE (reference sequence). Losses at the gene ends were 2 bases for V and 6 bases for J; bases not matched to a gene: 3. The whole variable domain, filled in from reference TRBV5-4 and TRBJ2-3, reads ETGVTQSPTHLIKTRGQQVTLRCSSQSGHNTVSWYQQALGQGPQFIFQYYREEENGRGNFPPRFSGLQFPNYSSELNVNALELDDSALYLCASSLLTSGDTQYFGPGTRLTVL.

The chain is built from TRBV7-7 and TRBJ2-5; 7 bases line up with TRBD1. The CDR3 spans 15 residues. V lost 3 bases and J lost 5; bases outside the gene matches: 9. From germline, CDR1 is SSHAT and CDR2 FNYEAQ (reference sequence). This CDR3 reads CASSLGRQGQETQYF. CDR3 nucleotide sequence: TGTGCCAGCAGCTTGGGTAGACAGGGCCAGGAGACCCAGTACTTC.

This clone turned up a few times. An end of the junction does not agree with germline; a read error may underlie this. CDR3 DNA sequence: TGTACCAGCAGCGGGACAGAACTTCAATATTTT. Translation gives CTSSGTELQYF. The rearrangement uses TRBV9 and TRBJ2-3; D may be TRBD1 or TRBD2 (7 bases each). Germline lookup yields CDR1 SGDLS and CDR2 YYNGEE. There are 11 residues in the CDR3. Filled out from reference TRBV9 and TRBJ2-3, the complete variable domain reads DSGVTQTPKHLITATGQRVTLRCSPRSGDLSVYWYQQSLDQGLQFLIQYYNGEERAKGNILERFSAQQFPDLHSELNLSSLELGDSALYFCTSSGTELQYFGPGTRLTVL.

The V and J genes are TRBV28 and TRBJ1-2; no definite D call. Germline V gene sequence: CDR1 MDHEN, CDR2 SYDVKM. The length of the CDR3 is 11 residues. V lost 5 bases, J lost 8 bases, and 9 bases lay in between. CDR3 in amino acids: CASSPTAGYTF. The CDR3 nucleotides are TGTGCCAGCAGTCCAACCGCCGGCTACACCTTC.

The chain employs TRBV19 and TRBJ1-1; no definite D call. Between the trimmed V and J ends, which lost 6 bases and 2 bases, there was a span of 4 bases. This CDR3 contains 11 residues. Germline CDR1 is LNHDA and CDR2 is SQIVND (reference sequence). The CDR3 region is CASSLNTEAFF. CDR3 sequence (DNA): TGTGCCAGTAGCCTAAACACTGAAGCTTTCTTT.

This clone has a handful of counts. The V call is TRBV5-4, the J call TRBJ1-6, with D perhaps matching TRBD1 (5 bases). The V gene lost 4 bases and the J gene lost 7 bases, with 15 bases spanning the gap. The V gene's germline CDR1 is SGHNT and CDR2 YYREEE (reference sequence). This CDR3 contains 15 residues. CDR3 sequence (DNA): TGTGCCAGCAGCCTTCAACAACAGGACAATTCACCCCTCCACTTT. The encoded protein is CASSLQQQDNSPLHF. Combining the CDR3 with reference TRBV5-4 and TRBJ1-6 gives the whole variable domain ETGVTQSPTHLIKTRGQQVTLRCSSQSGHNTVSWYQQALGQGPQFIFQYYREEENGRGNFPPRFSGLQFPNYSSELNVNALELDDSALYLCASSLQQQDNSPLHFGNGTRLTVT.

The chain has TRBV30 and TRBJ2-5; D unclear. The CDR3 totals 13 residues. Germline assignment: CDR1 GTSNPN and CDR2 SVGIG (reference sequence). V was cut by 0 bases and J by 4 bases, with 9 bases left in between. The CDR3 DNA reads TGTGCCTGGAGTGTACAAGTTGTAGAGACCCAGTACTTC. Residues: CAWSVQVVETQYF.

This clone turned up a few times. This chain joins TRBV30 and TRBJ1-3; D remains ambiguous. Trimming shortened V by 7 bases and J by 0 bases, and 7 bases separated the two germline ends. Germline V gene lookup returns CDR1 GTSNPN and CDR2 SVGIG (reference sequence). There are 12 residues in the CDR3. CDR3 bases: TGTGCCTTAGCCCTCTCTGGAAACACCATATATTTT. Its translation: CALALSGNTIYF.

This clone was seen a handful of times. CDR3 nucleotide sequence: TGTGCCAGCAGTTACGGACAGACCACAGATACGCAGTATTTT. It encodes CASSYGQTTDTQYF. This chain uses TRBV6-6 with TRBJ2-3, with a weak D call TRBD1 (6 bases). V lost 2 bases, J lost 2 bases, and 8 bases lay in between. This CDR3 is built from 14 residues. CDR1 and CDR2 from the germline V gene are MNHNY and SVGAGI (reference sequence).

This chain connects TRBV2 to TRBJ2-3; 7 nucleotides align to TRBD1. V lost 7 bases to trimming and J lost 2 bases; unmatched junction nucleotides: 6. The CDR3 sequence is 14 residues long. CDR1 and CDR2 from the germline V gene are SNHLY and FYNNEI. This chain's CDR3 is CASILDRDTDTQYF. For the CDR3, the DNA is TGTGCCAGCATCCTAGACAGGGACACAGATACGCAGTATTTT.

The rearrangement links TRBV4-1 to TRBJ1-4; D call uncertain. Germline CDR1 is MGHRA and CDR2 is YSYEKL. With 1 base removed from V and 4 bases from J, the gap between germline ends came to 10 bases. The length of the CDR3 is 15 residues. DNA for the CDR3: TGCGCCAGCAGCCAAGGCCCCAGAAATAATGAAAAACTGTTTTTT. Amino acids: CASSQGPRNNEKLFF.